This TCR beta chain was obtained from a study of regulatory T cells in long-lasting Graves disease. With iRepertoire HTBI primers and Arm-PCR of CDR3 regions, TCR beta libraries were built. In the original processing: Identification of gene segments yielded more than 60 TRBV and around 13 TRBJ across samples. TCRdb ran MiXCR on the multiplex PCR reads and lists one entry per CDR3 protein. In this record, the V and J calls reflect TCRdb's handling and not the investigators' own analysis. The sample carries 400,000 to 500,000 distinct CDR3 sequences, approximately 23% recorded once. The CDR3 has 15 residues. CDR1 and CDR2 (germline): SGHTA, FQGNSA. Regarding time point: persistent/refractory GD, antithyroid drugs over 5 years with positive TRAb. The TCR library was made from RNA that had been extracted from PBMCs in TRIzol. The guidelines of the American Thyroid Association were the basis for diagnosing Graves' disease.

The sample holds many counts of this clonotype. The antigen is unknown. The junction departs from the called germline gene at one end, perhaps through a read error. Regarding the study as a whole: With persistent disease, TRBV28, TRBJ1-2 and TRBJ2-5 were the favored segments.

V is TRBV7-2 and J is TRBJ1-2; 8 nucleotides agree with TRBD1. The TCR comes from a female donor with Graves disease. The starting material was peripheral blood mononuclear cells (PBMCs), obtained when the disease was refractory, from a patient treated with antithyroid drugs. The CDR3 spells CASSLGVGQGYGYTF. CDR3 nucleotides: TGTGCCAGCAGTTTAGGAGTAGGACAGGGCTATGGCTACACCTTC.